This T cell receptor beta chain was identified during a study of blood T cell repertoires in COVID-19. Study overall: Both acute and convalescent COVID-19 samples were obtained from the United States, Italy and Spain. PBMCs, B-cell-depleted T cells, or T cells were the source of the cDNA or gDNA that made up the material.

In the source study's methods: How many nucleated cells were present was estimated from reference gene primer amplification. Profiling relied on immunoSEQ multiplex PCR, and the TCRdb table lists in-frame clones only, not all of them. The V and J calls and clone size are taken from that table; D and trimming were inferred from the DNA. This table has 410,000 or so clones, roughly 90% appearing once. It was during active infection that Seattle patients were enrolled and then longitudinally followed. CDR3 size: 15 residues. CDR1 LNHDA and CDR2 SQIVND come from the germline V gene (reference sequence). V was clipped by 4 bases and J by 0 bases, with 11 bases between them.

Sequenced input: peripheral blood. The clonotype comes from a woman aged 40 to 50 with COVID-19, enrolled during active disease. The chain uses TRBV19 and TRBJ2-3, with a tentative D call TRBD1 (5 bases). The CDR3 loop is CASSNRITSTDTQYF. As DNA, the CDR3 is TGTGCCAGTAGTAACAGGATTACTAGCACAGATACGCAGTATTTT.